The present entry profiles one TCR beta chain with its context. The record originates from a study of CD8 T cells in Susac syndrome. V shed 8 bases and J shed 3 bases, with 7 bases lying between them. The CDR3 length is 11 residues. CDR1 is GTSNPN, CDR2 SVGIG, per germline (reference sequence). RNA amounts of roughly 0.5 to 1 ug underwent reverse transcription with random hexamers. MiXCR, run by TCRdb on the immunoSEQ multiplex PCR reads, gives a single entry per CDR3 protein. The sample yields roughly 200,000 distinct CDR3 sequences, more than 90% seen once. The sequenced sample was CD4+ T cells from PBMCs. V gene TRBV30 combines with J gene TRBJ2-2; D ambiguous. The receptor comes from a human donor with multiple sclerosis. CDR3 residues: CARGYTGELFF. The CDR3 DNA is TGTGCCCGCGGTTACACCGGGGAGCTGTTTTTT.